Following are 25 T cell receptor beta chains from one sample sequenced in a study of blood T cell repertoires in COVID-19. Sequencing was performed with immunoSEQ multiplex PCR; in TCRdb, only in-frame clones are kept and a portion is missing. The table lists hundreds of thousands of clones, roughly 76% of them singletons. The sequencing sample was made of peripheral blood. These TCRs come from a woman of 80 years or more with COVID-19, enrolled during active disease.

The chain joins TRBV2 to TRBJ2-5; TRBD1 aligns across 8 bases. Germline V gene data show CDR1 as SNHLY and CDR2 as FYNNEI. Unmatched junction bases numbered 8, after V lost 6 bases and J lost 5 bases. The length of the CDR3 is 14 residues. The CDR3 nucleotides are TGTGCCAGCAGATTTCAGGGGGCTGAGGAGACCCAGTACTTC. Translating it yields CASRFQGAEETQYF.

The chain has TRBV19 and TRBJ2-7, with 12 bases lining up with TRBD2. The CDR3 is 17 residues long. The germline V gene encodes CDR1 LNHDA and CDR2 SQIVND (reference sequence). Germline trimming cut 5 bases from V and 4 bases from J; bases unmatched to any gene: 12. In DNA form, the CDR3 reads TGTGCCAGTAGTCCAGGCCCTGGACTAGCGGGGTTTTACGAGCAGTACTTC. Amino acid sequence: CASSPGPGLAGFYEQYF.

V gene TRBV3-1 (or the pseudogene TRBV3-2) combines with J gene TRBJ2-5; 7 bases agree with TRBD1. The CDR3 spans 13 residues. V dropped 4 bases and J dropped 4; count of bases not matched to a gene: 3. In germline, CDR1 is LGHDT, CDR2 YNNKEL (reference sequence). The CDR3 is CASSLQGSETQYF. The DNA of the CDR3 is TGTGCCAGCAGCCTACAGGGGTCAGAGACCCAGTACTTC.

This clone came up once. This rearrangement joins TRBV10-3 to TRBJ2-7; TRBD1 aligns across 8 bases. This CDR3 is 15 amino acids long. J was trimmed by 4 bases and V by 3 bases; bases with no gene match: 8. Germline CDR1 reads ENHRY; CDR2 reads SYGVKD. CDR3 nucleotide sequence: TGTGCCATCAGTGAAGGACAGGGCGGCCTATACGAGCAGTACTTC. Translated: CAISEGQGGLYEQYF.

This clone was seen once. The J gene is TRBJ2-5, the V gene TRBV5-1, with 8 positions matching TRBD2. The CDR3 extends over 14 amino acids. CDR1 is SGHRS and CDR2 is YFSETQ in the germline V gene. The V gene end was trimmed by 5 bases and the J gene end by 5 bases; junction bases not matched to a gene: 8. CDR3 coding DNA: TGCGCCAGCAGTCGAGCGGGAGCTGCTGAGACCCAGTACTTC. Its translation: CASSRAGAAETQYF.

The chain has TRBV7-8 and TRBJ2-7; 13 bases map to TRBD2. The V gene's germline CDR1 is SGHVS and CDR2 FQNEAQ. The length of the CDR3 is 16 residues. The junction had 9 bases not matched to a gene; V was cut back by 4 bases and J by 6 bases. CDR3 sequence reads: CASSSPGLAGRGEQYF. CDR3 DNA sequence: TGTGCCAGCAGCTCCCCGGGACTAGCGGGACGAGGCGAGCAGTACTTC.

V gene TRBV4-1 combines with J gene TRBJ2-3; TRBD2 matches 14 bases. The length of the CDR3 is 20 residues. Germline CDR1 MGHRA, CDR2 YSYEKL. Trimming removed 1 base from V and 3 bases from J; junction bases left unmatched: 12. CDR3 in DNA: TGCGCCAGCAGCCAAGCCGGACTAGCGGGGGGTTTAAGGGGGACAGATACGCAGTATTTT. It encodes CASSQAGLAGGLRGTDTQYF.

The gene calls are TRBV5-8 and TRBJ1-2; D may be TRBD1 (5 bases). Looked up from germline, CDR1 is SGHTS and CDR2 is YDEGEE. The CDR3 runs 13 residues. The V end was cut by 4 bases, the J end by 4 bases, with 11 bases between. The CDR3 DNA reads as TGTGCCAGCAGCCCGGACATCCCCTATGGCTACACCTTC. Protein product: CASSPDIPYGYTF.

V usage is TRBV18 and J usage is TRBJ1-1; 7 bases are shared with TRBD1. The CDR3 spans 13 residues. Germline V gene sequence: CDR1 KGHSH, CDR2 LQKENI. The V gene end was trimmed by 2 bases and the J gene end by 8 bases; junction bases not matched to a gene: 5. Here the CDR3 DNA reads TGTGCCAGCTCACCAGACAGGGAGTCCGAAGCTTTCTTT. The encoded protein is CASSPDRESEAFF.

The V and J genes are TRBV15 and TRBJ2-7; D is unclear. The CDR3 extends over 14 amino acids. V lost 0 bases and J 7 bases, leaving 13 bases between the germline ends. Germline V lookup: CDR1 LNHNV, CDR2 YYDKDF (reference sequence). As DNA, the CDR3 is TGTGCCACCAGCAGAGATCCAGTTGTTTGGGAGCAGTACTTC. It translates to CATSRDPVVWEQYF.

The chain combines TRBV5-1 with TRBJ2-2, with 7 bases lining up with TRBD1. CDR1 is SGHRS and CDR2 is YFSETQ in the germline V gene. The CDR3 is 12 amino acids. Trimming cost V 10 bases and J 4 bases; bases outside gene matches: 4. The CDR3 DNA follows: TGCGCCGGAAGGGACAGCACCGGGGAGCTGTTTTTT. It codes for CAGRDSTGELFF.

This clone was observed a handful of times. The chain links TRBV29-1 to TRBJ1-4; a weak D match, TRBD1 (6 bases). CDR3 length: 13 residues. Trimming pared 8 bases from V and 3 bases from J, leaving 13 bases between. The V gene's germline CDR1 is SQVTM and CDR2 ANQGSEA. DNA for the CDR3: TGCAGCACCCGCCAGGGGTCTAATGAAAAACTGTTTTTT. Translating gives CSTRQGSNEKLFF.

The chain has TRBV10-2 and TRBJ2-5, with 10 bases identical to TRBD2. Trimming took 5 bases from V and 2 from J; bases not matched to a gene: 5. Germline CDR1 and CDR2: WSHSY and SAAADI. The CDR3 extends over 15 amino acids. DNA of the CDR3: TGCGCCAGCAGTTTAGCGGGGGGCCGGCAAGAGACCCAGTACTTC. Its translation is CASSLAGGRQETQYF.

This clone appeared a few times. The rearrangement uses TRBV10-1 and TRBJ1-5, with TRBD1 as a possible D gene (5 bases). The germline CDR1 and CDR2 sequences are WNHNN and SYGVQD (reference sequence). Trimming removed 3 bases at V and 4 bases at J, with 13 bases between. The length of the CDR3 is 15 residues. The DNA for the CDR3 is TGCGCCAGCAGTGAAGGAAGGGGCGCGAATCAGCCCCAGCATTTT. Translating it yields CASSEGRGANQPQHF.

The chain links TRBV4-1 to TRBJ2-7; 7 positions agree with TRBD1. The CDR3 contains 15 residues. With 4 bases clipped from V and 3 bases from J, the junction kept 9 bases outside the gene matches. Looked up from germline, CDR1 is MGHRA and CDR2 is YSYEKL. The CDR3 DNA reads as TGCGCCAGCAGCCTTGGGACAGCTTTAGACTACGAGCAGTACTTC. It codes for CASSLGTALDYEQYF.

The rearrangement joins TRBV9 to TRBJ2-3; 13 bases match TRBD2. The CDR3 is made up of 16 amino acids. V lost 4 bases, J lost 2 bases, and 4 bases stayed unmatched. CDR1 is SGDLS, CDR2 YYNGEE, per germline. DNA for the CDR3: TGTGCCAGCAGCCTAGGACTAGCGGGGGCCACAGATACGCAGTATTTT. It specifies CASSLGLAGATDTQYF.

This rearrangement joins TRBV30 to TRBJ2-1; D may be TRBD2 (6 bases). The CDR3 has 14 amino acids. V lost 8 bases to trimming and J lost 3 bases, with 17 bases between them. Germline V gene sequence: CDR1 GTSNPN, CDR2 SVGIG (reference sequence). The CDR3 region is CASSEGLNYNEQFF. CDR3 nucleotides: TGTGCCAGTTCGGAGGGACTTAACTACAATGAGCAGTTCTTC.

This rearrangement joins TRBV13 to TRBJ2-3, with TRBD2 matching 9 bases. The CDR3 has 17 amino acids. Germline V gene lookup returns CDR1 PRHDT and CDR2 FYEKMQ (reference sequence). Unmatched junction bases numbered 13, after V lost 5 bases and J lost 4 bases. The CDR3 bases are TGTGCCAGCAGCCCCGAGGCGGGGGGGCCTTCTGCAGATACGCAGTATTTT. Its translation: CASSPEAGGPSADTQYF.

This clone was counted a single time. This CDR3 is CASSGQGGGLTEAFF. The CDR3 DNA reads TGTGCCAGCAGCGGGCAGGGGGGAGGCTTGACTGAAGCTTTCTTT. The chain recombines TRBV5-4 with TRBJ1-1, with 7 bases matching TRBD1. V shed 4 bases and J 5 bases; nucleotides not matched to a gene: 11. Per the germline V gene, CDR1 is SGHNT and CDR2 is YYREEE (reference sequence). CDR3 length: 15 amino acids.

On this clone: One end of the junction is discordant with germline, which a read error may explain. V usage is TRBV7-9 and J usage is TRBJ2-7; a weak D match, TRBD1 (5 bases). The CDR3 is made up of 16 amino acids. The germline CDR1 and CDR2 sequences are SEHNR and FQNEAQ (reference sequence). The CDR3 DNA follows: TGTGCCAGCACCTTAATTGAAGCAGGGCCTACCTACGAGCAGTACTTC. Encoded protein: CASTLIEAGPTYEQYF.

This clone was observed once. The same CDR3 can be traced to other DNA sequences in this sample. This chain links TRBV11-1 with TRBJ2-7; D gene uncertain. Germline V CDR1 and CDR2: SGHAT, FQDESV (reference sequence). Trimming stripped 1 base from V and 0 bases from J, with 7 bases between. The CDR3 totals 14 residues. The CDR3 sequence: CASSLGGSSYEQYF. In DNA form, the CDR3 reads TGTGCCAGCAGCTTAGGTGGTAGCTCCTACGAGCAGTACTTC.

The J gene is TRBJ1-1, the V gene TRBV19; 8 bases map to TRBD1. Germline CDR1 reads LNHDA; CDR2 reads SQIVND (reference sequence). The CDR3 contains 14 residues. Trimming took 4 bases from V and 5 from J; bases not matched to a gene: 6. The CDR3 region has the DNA TGTGCCAGTAGTAACAGGGGGAGCGCGACTGAAGCTTTCTTT. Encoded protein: CASSNRGSATEAFF. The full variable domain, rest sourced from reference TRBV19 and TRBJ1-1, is DGGITQSPKYLFRKEGQNVTLSCEQNLNHDAMYWYRQDPGQGLRLIYYSQIVNDFQKGDIAEGYSVSREKKESFPLTVTSAQKNPTAFYLCASSNRGSATEAFFGQGTRLTVV.

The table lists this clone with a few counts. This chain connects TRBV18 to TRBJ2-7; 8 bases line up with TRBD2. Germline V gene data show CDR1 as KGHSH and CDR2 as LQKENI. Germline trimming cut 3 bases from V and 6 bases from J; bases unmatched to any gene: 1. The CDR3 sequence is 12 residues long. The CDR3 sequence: CASSPGGAEQYF. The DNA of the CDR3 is TGTGCCAGCTCACCCGGGGGGGCCGAGCAGTACTTC.

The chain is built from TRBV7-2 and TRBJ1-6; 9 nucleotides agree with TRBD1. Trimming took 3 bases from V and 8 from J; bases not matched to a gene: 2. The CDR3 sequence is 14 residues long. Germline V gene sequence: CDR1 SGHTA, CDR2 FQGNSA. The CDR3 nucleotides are TGTGCCAGCAGCTTGAGGACAGGGGATTCACCCCTCCACTTT. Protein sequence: CASSLRTGDSPLHF.

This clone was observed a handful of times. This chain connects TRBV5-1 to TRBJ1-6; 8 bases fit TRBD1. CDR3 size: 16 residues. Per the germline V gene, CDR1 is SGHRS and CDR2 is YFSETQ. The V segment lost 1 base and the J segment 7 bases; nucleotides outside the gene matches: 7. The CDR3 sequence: CASSLIPGQANSPLHF. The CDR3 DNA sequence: TGCGCCAGCAGCTTGATTCCGGGACAGGCGAATTCACCCCTCCACTTT.